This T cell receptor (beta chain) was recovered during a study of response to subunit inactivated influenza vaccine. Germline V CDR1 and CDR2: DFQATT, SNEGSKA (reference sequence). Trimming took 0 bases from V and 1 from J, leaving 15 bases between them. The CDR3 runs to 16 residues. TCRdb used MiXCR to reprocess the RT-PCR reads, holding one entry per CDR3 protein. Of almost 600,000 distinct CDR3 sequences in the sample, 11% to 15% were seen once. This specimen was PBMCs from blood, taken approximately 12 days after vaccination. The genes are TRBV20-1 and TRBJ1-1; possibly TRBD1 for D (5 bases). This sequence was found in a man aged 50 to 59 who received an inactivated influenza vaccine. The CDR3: CSARDLVQGANTEAFF. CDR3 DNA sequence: TGCAGTGCTAGAGATCTGGTGCAGGGAGCGAACACTGAAGCTTTCTTT.